The 16 T cell receptor beta chains given below trace back to one sample, sequenced in a study of blood T cell repertoires in COVID-19. Produced via immunoSEQ multiplex PCR; TCRdb's table is partial and in-frame only. Seen here are about 170,000 clones, approximately 84% observed once, and the top ten hold roughly a tenth. The sample taken for sequencing was peripheral blood. The receptors originated from a man between 65 and 85 years old with active or convalescent COVID-19.

J is TRBJ1-5 and V is TRBV15; no firm D call. Germline CDR1 is LNHNV and CDR2 is YYDKDF (reference sequence). The V end was cut by 0 bases, the J end by 0 bases, with 12 bases between. The CDR3 has 17 residues. The DNA for the CDR3 is TGTGCCACCAGCAGAGATCTGAGGGCAGATAGCAATCAGCCCCAGCATTTT. This gives the protein CATSRDLRADSNQPQHF. Looking up the rest from reference TRBV15 and TRBJ1-5 gives the full variable domain: DAMVIQNPRYQVTQFGKPVTLSCSQTLNHNVMYWYQQKSSQAPKLLFHYYDKDFNNEADTPDNFQSRRPNTSFCFLDIRSPGLGDTAMYLCATSRDLRADSNQPQHFGDGTRLSIL.

V gene TRBV6-5 combines with J gene TRBJ1-1, with 8 positions matching TRBD1. The length of the CDR3 is 14 residues. V dropped 0 bases and J dropped 3; count of bases not matched to a gene: 0. CDR1 MNHEY and CDR2 SVGAGI come from the germline V gene. This chain's CDR3 is CASSYSDRDTEAFF. CDR3 DNA: TGTGCCAGCAGTTACTCGGACAGGGACACTGAAGCTTTCTTT.

This sequence joins TRBV3-1 (or the pseudogene TRBV3-2) and TRBJ1-6; D not resolved. Germline V gene sequence: CDR1 LGHDT, CDR2 YNNKEL (reference sequence). Trimming took off 1 base at V and 6 bases at J, with 10 bases between the two ends. CDR3 length equals 15 residues. The CDR3 region has the DNA TGTGCCAGCAGCCAAGGCGGAGTGCGTAATTCACCCCTCCACTTT. Its translation: CASSQGGVRNSPLHF.

The gene calls are TRBV4-3 and TRBJ2-1, with 9 bases lining up with TRBD2. Germline V gene sequence: CDR1 LGHNA, CDR2 YSLEER. Unmatched junction bases numbered 15, after V lost 8 bases and J lost 7 bases. The CDR3 is made up of 16 amino acids. CDR3 residues: CASSKGGGRDWNEQFF. CDR3 nucleotide sequence: TGCGCCAGCTCAAAGGGTGGCGGGAGGGATTGGAATGAGCAGTTCTTC.

The rearrangement joins TRBV27 to TRBJ1-1; D not resolved. V lost 5 bases and J 1 base, leaving 14 bases between the germline ends. This CDR3 is built from 15 residues. CDR1 is MNHEY, CDR2 SMNVEV, per germline (reference sequence). The DNA for the CDR3 is TGTGCCAGCAGTCCACCCCCCGGTAGGAACACTGAAGCTTTCTTT. Translation: CASSPPPGRNTEAFF.

The chain joins TRBV24-1 to TRBJ1-1; a weak D match, TRBD1 (6 bases). Germline V gene sequence: CDR1 KGHDR, CDR2 SFDVKD. Trimming pared 7 bases from V and 5 bases from J, leaving 16 bases between. CDR3 length: 14 residues. CDR3 amino acids: CATSRGPSSTEAFF. The DNA for the CDR3 is TGTGCCACCAGCAGGGGCCCCTCTTCGACTGAAGCTTTCTTT.

This chain links TRBV3-1 (or the pseudogene TRBV3-2) with TRBJ2-3, with D possibly being TRBD2 (5 bases). This CDR3 has 16 amino acids. V lost 1 base and J lost 4, with 15 bases in between. Per the germline V gene, CDR1 is LGHDT and CDR2 is YNNKEL (reference sequence). The CDR3 region is CASSQVPSRGADTQYF. In DNA, the CDR3 is TGTGCCAGCAGCCAAGTACCTAGCCGGGGTGCAGATACGCAGTATTTT.

The chain uses TRBV7-2 and TRBJ2-1, with 7 bases that match TRBD1. The CDR3 has 13 amino acids. The ends lost 5 bases at V and 10 bases at J; junction bases unmatched: 8. Germline V gives CDR1 SGHTA, CDR2 FQGNSA. The DNA for the CDR3 is TGTGCCAGCAGCCCCACGGGACAGAAAGAGCAGTTCTTC. Translation gives CASSPTGQKEQFF.

CDR3: CASSQGQLYGYTF. CDR3 sequence (DNA): TGTGCCAGCAGCCAAGGACAGCTCTATGGCTACACCTTC. The genes are TRBV14 and TRBJ1-2; tentative D call: TRBD1 (5 bases). The germline CDR1 and CDR2 sequences are SGHDN and FVKESK. V was trimmed by 1 base and J by 4 bases, leaving 7 bases between them. CDR3 length: 13 amino acids.

The genes are TRBV2 and TRBJ1-1; D is undetermined. The CDR3 is made up of 14 amino acids. Germline CDR1 is SNHLY and CDR2 is FYNNEI. Trimming left V 5 bases short and J 0 bases short, with 10 bases between. CDR3 amino acids: CASSPFGVNTEAFF. CDR3 coding DNA: TGTGCCAGCAGTCCATTCGGTGTGAACACTGAAGCTTTCTTT.

The table lists this clone with a few counts. V is TRBV7-2 and J is TRBJ2-7; 11 bases fit TRBD2. CDR3 size: 16 residues. J was trimmed by 6 bases and V by 1 base; bases with no gene match: 8. Germline CDR1 is SGHTA and CDR2 is FQGNSA. CDR3 region: CASSLVPSGRPSEQYF. In nucleotides, the CDR3 is TGTGCCAGCAGCTTAGTCCCTAGCGGGAGGCCCTCCGAGCAGTACTTC.

The chain has TRBV7-8 and TRBJ1-3, with TRBD1 matching over 7 bases. Per the germline V gene, CDR1 is SGHVS and CDR2 is FQNEAQ. This CDR3 comprises 16 residues. J lost 4 bases, V lost 3 bases, and 9 bases had no gene match. The CDR3 reads CASSLGQPQHGNTIYF. CDR3 sequence (DNA): TGTGCCAGCAGCTTGGGACAGCCGCAGCACGGAAACACCATATATTTT. Complete variable domain (other parts from reference TRBV7-8 and TRBJ1-3): GAGVSQSPRYKVAKRGQDVALRCDPISGHVSLFWYQQALGQGPEFLTYFQNEAQLDKSGLPSDRFFAERPEGSVSTLKIQRTQQEDSAVYLCASSLGQPQHGNTIYFGEGSWLTVV.

The V gene is TRBV6-6, the J gene TRBJ1-5; 11 positions agree with TRBD1. Germline values: CDR1 MNHNY, CDR2 SVGAGI (reference sequence). The length of the CDR3 is 16 residues. The trim removed 4 bases at V and 0 bases at J, leaving 2 bases unmatched. CDR3 DNA: TGTGCCAGCAGTTGGACAGGGGGCGATAGCAATCAGCCCCAGCATTTT. Protein: CASSWTGGDSNQPQHF.

This clone is a singleton in its sample. The chain links TRBV6-6 to TRBJ2-1; 12 bases fit TRBD2. The germline gives CDR1 MNHNY, CDR2 SVGAGI (reference sequence). CDR3 length: 15 residues. V lost 6 bases to trimming and J lost 4 bases; unmatched junction nucleotides: 4. The CDR3 here is CASRPGTSGYNEQFF. The CDR3, as DNA: TGTGCCAGCAGACCCGGGACTAGCGGGTACAATGAGCAGTTCTTC.

The chain combines TRBV30 with TRBJ1-4; D might be TRBD1 (6 bases). This CDR3 is 15 amino acids long. The V end was cut by 6 bases, the J end by 8 bases, with 22 bases between. Per germline, CDR1 GTSNPN and CDR2 SVGIG (reference sequence). The CDR3 is CACTTLQGTNEKLFF. The CDR3 nucleotides are TGTGCCTGCACGACCCTACAGGGAACGAACGAAAAACTGTTTTTT. Combining the CDR3 with reference TRBV30 and TRBJ1-4 gives the whole variable domain SQTIHQWPATLVQPVGSPLSLECTVEGTSNPNLYWYRQAAGRGLQLLFYSVGIGQISSEVPQNLSASRPQDRQFILSSKKLLLSDSGFYLCACTTLQGTNEKLFFGSGTQLSVL.

V gene TRBV18 combines with J gene TRBJ2-5; D remains ambiguous. Germline loops: CDR1 KGHSH, CDR2 LQKENI. Trimming cost V 4 bases and J 1 base, with 10 bases left between them. This CDR3 spans 14 amino acids. The CDR3 DNA reads TGTGCCAGCTCACGGTTGATTAGCCAAGAGACCCAGTACTTC. Protein: CASSRLISQETQYF. Full variable domain (outside the CDR3, taken from reference TRBV18 and TRBJ2-5): NAGVMQNPRHLVRRRGQEARLRCSPMKGHSHVYWYRQLPEEGLKFMVYLQKENIIDESGMPKERFSAEFPKEGPSILRIQQVVRGDSAAYFCASSRLISQETQYFGPGTRLLVL.